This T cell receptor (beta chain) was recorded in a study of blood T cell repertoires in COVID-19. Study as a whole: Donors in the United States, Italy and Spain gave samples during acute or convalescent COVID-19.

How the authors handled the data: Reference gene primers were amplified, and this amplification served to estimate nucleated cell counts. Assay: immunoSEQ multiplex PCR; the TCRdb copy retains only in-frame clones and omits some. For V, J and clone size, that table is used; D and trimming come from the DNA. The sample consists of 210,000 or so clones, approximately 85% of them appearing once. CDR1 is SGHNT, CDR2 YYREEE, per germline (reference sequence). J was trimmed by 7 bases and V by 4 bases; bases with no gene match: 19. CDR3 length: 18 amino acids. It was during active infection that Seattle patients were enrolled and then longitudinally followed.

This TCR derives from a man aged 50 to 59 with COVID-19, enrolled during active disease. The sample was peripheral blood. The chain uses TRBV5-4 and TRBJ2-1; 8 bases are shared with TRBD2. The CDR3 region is CASSPGSPGLGVGNEQFF. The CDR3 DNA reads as TGTGCCAGCAGCCCAGGCAGCCCGGGACTAGGAGTAGGAAATGAGCAGTTCTTC.